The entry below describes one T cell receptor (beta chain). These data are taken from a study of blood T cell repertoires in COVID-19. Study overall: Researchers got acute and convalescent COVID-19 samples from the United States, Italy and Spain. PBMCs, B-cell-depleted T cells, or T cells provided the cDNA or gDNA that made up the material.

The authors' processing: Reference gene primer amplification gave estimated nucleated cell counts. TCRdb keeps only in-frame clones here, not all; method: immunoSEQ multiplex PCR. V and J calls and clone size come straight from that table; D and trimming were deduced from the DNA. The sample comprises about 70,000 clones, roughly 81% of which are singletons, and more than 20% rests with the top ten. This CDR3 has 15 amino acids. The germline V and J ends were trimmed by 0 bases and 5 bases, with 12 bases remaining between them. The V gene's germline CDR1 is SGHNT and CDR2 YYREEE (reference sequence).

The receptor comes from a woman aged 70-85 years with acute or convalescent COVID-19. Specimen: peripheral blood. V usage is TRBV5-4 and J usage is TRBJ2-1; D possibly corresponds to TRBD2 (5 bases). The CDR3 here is CASSLAADVHNEQFF. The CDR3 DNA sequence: TGTGCCAGCAGCTTGGCAGCGGACGTGCACAATGAGCAGTTCTTC.